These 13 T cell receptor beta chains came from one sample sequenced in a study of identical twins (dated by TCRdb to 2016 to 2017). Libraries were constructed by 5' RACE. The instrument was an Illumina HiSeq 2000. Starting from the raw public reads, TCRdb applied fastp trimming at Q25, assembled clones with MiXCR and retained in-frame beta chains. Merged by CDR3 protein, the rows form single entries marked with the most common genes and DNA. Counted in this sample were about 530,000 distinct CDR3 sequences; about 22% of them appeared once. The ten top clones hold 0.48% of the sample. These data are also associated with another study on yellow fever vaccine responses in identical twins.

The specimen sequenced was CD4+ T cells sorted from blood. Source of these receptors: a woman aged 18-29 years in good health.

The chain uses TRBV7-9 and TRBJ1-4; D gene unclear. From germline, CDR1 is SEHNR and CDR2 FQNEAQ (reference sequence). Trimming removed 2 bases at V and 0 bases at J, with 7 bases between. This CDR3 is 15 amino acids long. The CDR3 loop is CASSLSQTTNEKLFF. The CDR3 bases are TGTGCCAGCAGCTTAAGTCAGACAACTAATGAAAAACTGTTTTTT.

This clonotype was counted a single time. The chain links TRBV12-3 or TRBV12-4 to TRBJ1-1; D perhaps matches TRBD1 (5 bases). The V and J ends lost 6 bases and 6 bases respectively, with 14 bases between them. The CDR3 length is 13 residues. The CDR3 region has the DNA TGTGCCAGCAGGACGTGGGGGAGATCTGAAGCTTTCTTT. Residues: CASRTWGRSEAFF.

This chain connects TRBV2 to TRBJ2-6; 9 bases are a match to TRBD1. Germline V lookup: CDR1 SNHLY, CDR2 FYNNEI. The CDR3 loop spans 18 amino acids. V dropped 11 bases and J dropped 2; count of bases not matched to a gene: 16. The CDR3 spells CALCQRGQGLAGANVLTF. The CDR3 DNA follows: TGTGCCCTCTGTCAGCGGGGACAGGGTTTAGCTGGGGCCAACGTCCTGACTTTC.

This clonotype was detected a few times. CDR3 sequence reads: CASSLEGLDKETQYF. In nucleotides, the CDR3 is TGCGCCAGCAGCTTGGAAGGACTAGATAAGGAGACCCAGTACTTC. The V and J genes are TRBV5-1 and TRBJ2-5; 7 bases match TRBD2. This CDR3 is 15 amino acids long. Germline values: CDR1 SGHRS, CDR2 YFSETQ. The V segment lost 0 bases and the J segment 5 bases; nucleotides outside the gene matches: 7. Full variable domain (remainder filled in from reference TRBV5-1 and TRBJ2-5): KAGVTQTPRYLIKTRGQQVTLSCSPISGHRSVSWYQQTPGQGLQFLFEYFSETQRNKGNFPGRFSGRQFSNSRSEMNVSTLELGDSALYLCASSLEGLDKETQYFGPGTRLLVL.

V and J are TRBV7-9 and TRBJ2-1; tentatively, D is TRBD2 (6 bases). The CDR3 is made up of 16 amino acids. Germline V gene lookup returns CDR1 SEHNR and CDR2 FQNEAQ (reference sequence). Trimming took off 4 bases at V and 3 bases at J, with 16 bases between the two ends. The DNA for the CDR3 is TGTGCCAGCAGCTCCGCCAGCGGGCCCCTCTACAATGAGCAGTTCTTC. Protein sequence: CASSSASGPLYNEQFF.

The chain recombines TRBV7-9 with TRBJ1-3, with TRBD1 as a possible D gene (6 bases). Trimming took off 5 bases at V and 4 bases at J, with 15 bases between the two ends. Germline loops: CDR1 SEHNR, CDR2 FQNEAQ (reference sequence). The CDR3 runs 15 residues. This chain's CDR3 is CASSRVQGTGNTIYF. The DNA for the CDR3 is TGTGCCAGCAGCCGAGTACAGGGAACAGGAAACACCATATATTTT.

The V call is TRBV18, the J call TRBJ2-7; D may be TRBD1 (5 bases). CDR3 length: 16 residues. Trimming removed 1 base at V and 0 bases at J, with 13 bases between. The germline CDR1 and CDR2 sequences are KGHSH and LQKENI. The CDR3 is CASSPLYGDSSYEQYF. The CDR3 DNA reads TGTGCCAGCTCACCACTATACGGTGACAGCTCCTACGAGCAGTACTTC.

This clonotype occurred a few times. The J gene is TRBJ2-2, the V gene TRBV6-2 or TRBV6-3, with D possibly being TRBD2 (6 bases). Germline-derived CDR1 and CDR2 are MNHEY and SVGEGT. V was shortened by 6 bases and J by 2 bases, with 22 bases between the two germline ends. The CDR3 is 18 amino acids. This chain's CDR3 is CASRDGLFLTKNTGELFF. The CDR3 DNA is TGTGCCAGCAGGGATGGACTATTTCTGACCAAAAACACCGGGGAGCTGTTTTTT.

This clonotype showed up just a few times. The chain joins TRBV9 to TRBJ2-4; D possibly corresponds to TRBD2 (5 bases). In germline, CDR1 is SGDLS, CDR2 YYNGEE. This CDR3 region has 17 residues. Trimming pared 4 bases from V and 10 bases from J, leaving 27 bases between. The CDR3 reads CASSPRSRAVASLIQYF. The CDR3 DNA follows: TGTGCCAGCAGCCCACGTAGCCGGGCGGTGGCTAGCCTTATTCAGTACTTC.

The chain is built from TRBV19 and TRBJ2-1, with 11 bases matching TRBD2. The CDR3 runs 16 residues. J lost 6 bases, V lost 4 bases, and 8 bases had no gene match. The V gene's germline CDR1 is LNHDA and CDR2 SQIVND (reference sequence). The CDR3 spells CASSRDWLAGGNEQFF. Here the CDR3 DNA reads TGTGCCAGTAGTAGGGATTGGCTAGCGGGGGGCAATGAGCAGTTCTTC.

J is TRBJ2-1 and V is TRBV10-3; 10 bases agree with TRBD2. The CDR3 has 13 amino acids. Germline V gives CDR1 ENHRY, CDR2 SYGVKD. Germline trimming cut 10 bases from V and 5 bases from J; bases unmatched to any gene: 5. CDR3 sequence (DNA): TGTGCCACCTTAGCGGGAGGCCACAATGAGCAGTTCTTC. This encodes CATLAGGHNEQFF.

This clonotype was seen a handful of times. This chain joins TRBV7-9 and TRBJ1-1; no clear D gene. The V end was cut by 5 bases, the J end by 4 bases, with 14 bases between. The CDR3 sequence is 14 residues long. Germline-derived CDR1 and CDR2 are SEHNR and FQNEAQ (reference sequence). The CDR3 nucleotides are TGTGCCAGCAGCGCGTCGACATCTGGCACTGAAGCTTTCTTT. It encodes CASSASTSGTEAFF.

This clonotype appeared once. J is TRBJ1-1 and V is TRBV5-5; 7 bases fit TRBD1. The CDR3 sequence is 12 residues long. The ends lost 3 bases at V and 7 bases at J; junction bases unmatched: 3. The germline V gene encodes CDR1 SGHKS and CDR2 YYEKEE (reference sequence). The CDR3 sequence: CASSSRTGEAFF. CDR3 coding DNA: TGTGCCAGCAGCTCGCGGACAGGTGAAGCTTTCTTT. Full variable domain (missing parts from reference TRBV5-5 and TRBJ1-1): DAGVTQSPTHLIKTRGQQVTLRCSPISGHKSVSWYQQVLGQGPQFIFQYYEKEERGRGNFPDRFSARQFPNYSSELNVNALLLGDSALYLCASSSRTGEAFFGQGTRLTVV.